The 26 T cell receptor beta chains below come from one sample, sequenced in a study of tumor-infiltrating lymphocytes in primary liver carcinoma. TCR beta cDNA came from roughly 450 ng total RNA, primed with a constant-region primer. Nested multiplex PCR, run for three rounds with slightly modified ARM-PCR, yielded TCR beta libraries. For roughly 10 cycles apiece, the opening two PCR rounds ran with TRBV1-TRBV30 forward primers and a C-beta reverse primer. Each CDR3 protein is one row after TCRdb ran MiXCR on the multiplex PCR reads. The repertoire holds about 320,000 distinct CDR3 sequences, roughly three fifths seen once, with about 17% in the top ten. Germline DNA was also extracted, and blood RNA was taken from unsorted whole blood. Sequenced input: peripheral blood. Receptor source: a woman under 40 with primary liver carcinoma and hepatitis B virus infection.

Worth noting for this clonotype: Without the conserved terminal phenylalanine or tryptophan, this CDR3 likely stems from a read error. The chain is built from TRBV29-1 and TRBJ1-2, with D possibly matching TRBD1 (5 bases). The germline gives CDR1 SQVTM, CDR2 ANQGSEA. The CDR3 is 12 residues long. V shed 3 bases and J shed 4 bases, with 9 bases lying between them. The CDR3 is CSVDYGTYGYTS. In DNA, the CDR3 is TGCAGCGTTGACTATGGGACCTATGGCTACACCTCC.

Turning to this clonotype: A much larger clone differs by one base, so this may be a read error. This chain links TRBV4-3 with TRBJ1-2, with 7 bases fitting TRBD1. The germline V gene has CDR1 LGHNA and CDR2 YSLEER. The CDR3 contains 14 residues. CDR3 protein: CASGPGTANYGYTF. CDR3 DNA: TGTGCCAGCGGCCCCGGGACAGCAAACTATGGCTACACCTTC.

This clonotype appeared once. This chain links TRBV19 with TRBJ2-1; the match to TRBD2 covers 8 bases. With 3 bases clipped from V and 8 bases from J, the junction kept 15 bases outside the gene matches. The germline V gene encodes CDR1 LNHDA and CDR2 SQIVND (reference sequence). This CDR3 is built from 17 residues. The CDR3 spells CASSIRSRGRILDEQFF. The CDR3, as DNA: TGTGCCAGTAGTATTCGTAGTCGCGGGAGGATCTTGGATGAGCAGTTCTTC.

For this clonotype: This could be a read error, since a much larger clone is one nucleotide away. This chain uses TRBV29-1 with TRBJ2-5; D gene ambiguous. The V gene lost 8 bases and the J gene lost 5 bases, with 3 bases spanning the gap. The CDR3 is 8 amino acids. Germline V lookup: CDR1 SQVTM, CDR2 ANQGSEA. CDR3 protein: CSTETQYF. The CDR3 DNA reads TGCAGCACTGAGACCCAGTACTTC.

Comment on this clonotype: Being one base from a much bigger clone, this may be a read error. The genes are TRBV12-5 and TRBJ2-1; TRBD1 matches 9 bases. The CDR3 is 13 residues long. Germline lookup yields CDR1 LGHNT and CDR2 FRNRAP. CDR3 sequence: CTSTGGFYNEQFF. The CDR3 region has the DNA TGTACTAGTACAGGGGGCTTCTACAATGAGCAGTTCTTC.

The rearrangement links TRBV28 to TRBJ1-2; perhaps TRBD1 as D (5 bases). Germline CDR1 is MDHEN and CDR2 is SYDVKM. With 7 bases removed from V and 3 bases from J, the gap between germline ends came to 15 bases. The length of the CDR3 is 14 residues. CDR3 region: CASTRGGRDYGYTF. The CDR3 DNA follows: TGTGCCAGCACCCGGGGGGGGAGGGACTATGGCTACACCTTC.

This clonotype has ten or more counts. Sequence at one end of the junction differs from germline and may be a read error. The chain carries TRBV11-2 and TRBJ2-1; 8 bases align to TRBD1. The CDR3 sequence is 15 residues long. Looked up from germline, CDR1 is SGHAT and CDR2 is FQNNGV. CDR3 coding DNA: TGTGCCAGCAGCACCCGACAGGGGAGACACAATGAGCAGCTCTTC. Protein product: CASSTRQGRHNEQLF.

The V and J genes are TRBV6-1 and TRBJ1-2; D remains ambiguous. V dropped 7 bases and J dropped 7 bases, with 19 bases sitting between them. This CDR3 spans 14 amino acids. Germline V gives CDR1 MNHNS, CDR2 SASEGT. CDR3 region: CASILREVNSGYTF. The CDR3 region has the DNA TGTGCCAGCATTTTGAGGGAGGTTAATAGTGGCTACACCTTC.

This clonotype has more than one count but fewer than ten. This rearrangement joins TRBV10-3 to TRBJ2-7; 8 nucleotides agree with TRBD1. Germline CDR1 ENHRY, CDR2 SYGVKD. V lost 4 bases and J lost 5; bases outside the gene matches: 4. The CDR3 spans 13 residues. The CDR3, as DNA: TGTGCCATCAGTGGACAGGGGAAGGACGAGCAGTACTTC. This codes for CAISGQGKDEQYF.

This sequence joins TRBV11-2 and TRBJ2-3; D might be TRBD1 (6 bases). The CDR3 length is 12 residues. Per germline, CDR1 SGHAT and CDR2 FQNNGV. The V and J ends lost 11 bases and 11 bases respectively, with 20 bases between them. Here the CDR3 reads CACGLEGVRQYF. The CDR3 nucleotides read TGTGCCTGCGGCTTAGAGGGGGTCCGGCAGTATTTT.

Remarks on this clonotype: This may stem from a read error, because a much larger clone lies one nucleotide away. The rearrangement joins TRBV6-2 or TRBV6-3 to TRBJ2-2, with D hard to call. V lost 6 bases and J 0 bases, leaving 11 bases between the germline ends. Germline V gene data show CDR1 as MNHEY and CDR2 as SVGEGT. This CDR3 comprises 15 residues. CDR3 nucleotide sequence: TGTGCCAGCAGGCTGACAATCTCGAACACCGGGGAGCTGTTTTTT. Protein product: CASRLTISNTGELFF.

This clonotype was found once. One junction end does not reproduce the germline sequence, and a read error may be involved. The chain uses TRBV28 and TRBJ1-4, with TRBD1 identical over 7 bases. Germline-derived CDR1 and CDR2 are MDHEN and SYDVKM. The length of the CDR3 is 15 residues. The CDR3 coding sequence is TGTGCCAGCACTTTACAAGACAGGGTTAATGAAAAACTGTTTTTT. Protein sequence: CASTLQDRVNEKLFF.

Comments on this clonotype: The junction and the germline gene differ at one end; a read error may be behind it. The chain couples TRBV11-2 to TRBJ2-1; TRBD1 is a possible D gene (7 bases). Germline values: CDR1 SGHAT, CDR2 FQNNGV. This CDR3 is 12 amino acids long. The CDR3 is CASSFPRGEQIF. The CDR3 bases are TGTGCCAGCAGCTTCCCCAGGGGGGAACAGATCTTC.

Many counts were recorded for this clonotype. The chain uses TRBV11-2 and TRBJ2-3, with 8 bases matching TRBD2. In germline, CDR1 is SGHAT, CDR2 FQNNGV. There are 17 residues in the CDR3. V lost 5 bases to trimming and J lost 6 bases; unmatched junction nucleotides: 16. Written as DNA, the CDR3 is TGTGCCAGCAGCCCAGCGAGGACTAGCTCCCCGGGGGATACGCAGTATTTT. Protein product: CASSPARTSSPGDTQYF.

Of note for this clonotype: One end of the junction varies from germline; a read error may be responsible. The chain links TRBV6-1 to TRBJ2-7; 11 bases match TRBD1. CDR1 and CDR2 (germline): MNHNS, SASEGT. The CDR3 has 15 residues. This CDR3 reads CGSSAPGQGVYEQYF. CDR3 sequence (DNA): TGTGGCAGCAGCGCCCCGGGACAGGGGGTCTACGAGCAGTACTTC.

The table lists this clonotype with many counts. The CDR3 region is CASSRPKGDQPQHF. Written as DNA, the CDR3 is TGTGCCAGCAGTCGCCCTAAGGGCGATCAGCCCCAGCATTTT. J is TRBJ1-5 and V is TRBV6-2 or TRBV6-3; unclear D gene. The CDR3 has 14 residues. Trimming pared 5 bases from V and 5 bases from J, leaving 13 bases between. Germline CDR1 is MNHEY and CDR2 is SVGEGT.

Many counts were recorded for this clonotype. V and J are TRBV29-1 and TRBJ1-2; tentatively, D is TRBD1 (6 bases). The CDR3 has 13 residues. Trimming took 6 bases from V and 4 from J, leaving 15 bases between them. CDR1 and CDR2 (germline): SQVTM, ANQGSEA. CDR3 DNA: TGCAGCGTCGGCAGGGGCGGACCCTATGGCTACACCTTC. It yields the protein CSVGRGGPYGYTF. The variable domain in full, completed from reference TRBV29-1 and TRBJ1-2, reads SAVISQKPSRDICQRGTSLTIQCQVDSQVTMMFWYRQQPGQSLTLIATANQGSEATYESGFVIDKFPISRPNLTFSTLTVSNMSPEDSSIYLCSVGRGGPYGYTFGSGTRLTVV.

This clonotype was seen a handful of times. The chain joins TRBV6-6 to TRBJ1-1, with 7 bases aligning to TRBD1. Trimming removed 5 bases from V and 7 bases from J; junction bases left unmatched: 10. CDR1 is MNHNY, CDR2 SVGAGI, per germline (reference sequence). The CDR3 runs 14 residues. Here the CDR3 reads CASSQTQGIGEAFF. The CDR3 DNA reads TGTGCCAGCAGTCAGACACAGGGGATCGGTGAAGCTTTCTTT.

The rearrangement links TRBV5-5 to TRBJ2-7, with TRBD1 as a possible D gene (5 bases). The CDR3 has 18 amino acids. Germline lookup yields CDR1 SGHKS and CDR2 YYEKEE (reference sequence). Trimming shortened V by 1 base and J by 0 bases, and 20 bases separated the two germline ends. The CDR3 nucleotides read TGTGCCAGCAGCTTGCCCCCTGGCGTAGGGGTTCTCTCCTACGAGCAGTACTTC. It encodes CASSLPPGVGVLSYEQYF.

As for this clonotype: At one end, the junction sequence differs from germline, possibly due to a read error. This sequence joins TRBV11-2 and TRBJ2-3; 9 bases map to TRBD2. The CDR3 runs to 15 residues. The germline CDR1 and CDR2 sequences are SGHAT and FQNNGV. In DNA form, the CDR3 reads TGTGCCGGCAGCTTAGCGGGAGCTTCATACAATGAGCAGTATTTT. Protein sequence: CAGSLAGASYNEQYF.

About this clonotype itself: Sequence at one end of the junction differs from germline and may be a read error. The V gene is TRBV14, the J gene TRBJ2-7; the match to TRBD1 covers 10 bases. The CDR3 covers 15 residues. CDR1 is SGHDN, CDR2 FVKESK, per germline. CDR3 sequence: CTSSLYRDRGNEQYF. The CDR3 DNA sequence: TGTACCAGCAGCCTATACAGGGACAGGGGAAACGAGCAGTACTTC.

As regards this clonotype: A junction boundary mismatches the germline segment, possibly from a read error. This rearrangement joins TRBV6-2 or TRBV6-3 to TRBJ1-2; D gene unclear. The germline V gene has CDR1 MNHEY and CDR2 SVGEGT. The CDR3 is 11 amino acids. The CDR3 DNA reads as TGTACCAGCAGTGACCTCGGGGGCTACACCTTC. It yields the protein CTSSDLGGYTF.

This clonotype occurred many times. V gene TRBV11-2 combines with J gene TRBJ2-7; 7 bases are a match to TRBD2. V shed 1 base, J shed 5 bases, and the junction held 2 bases outside the gene matches. Germline-derived CDR1 and CDR2 are SGHAT and FQNNGV. CDR3 size: 13 residues. This chain's CDR3 is CASSLGLAHEQYF. Here the CDR3 DNA reads TGTGCCAGCAGCTTAGGACTAGCCCACGAGCAGTACTTC.

Worth noting for this clonotype: This sequence may be a read error, since a much larger clone differs from it by one base. The rearrangement uses TRBV29-1 and TRBJ2-1; a possible D gene is TRBD2 (5 bases). CDR3 length equals 15 residues. With 6 bases removed from V and 5 bases from J, the gap between germline ends came to 20 bases. Germline loops: CDR1 SQVTM, CDR2 ANQGSEA. CDR3 in DNA: TGCAGCGTCATTAGGAGGACCAATAGGAACAATGAGCAGTTCTTC. This sequence encodes CSVIRRTNRNNEQFF.

The chain is built from TRBV11-3 and TRBJ2-3, with a possible D match to TRBD1 (5 bases). This CDR3 comprises 16 residues. Germline V gene lookup returns CDR1 SGHNT and CDR2 YENEEA. V lost 6 bases and J lost 4, with 20 bases in between. Written as DNA, the CDR3 is TGTGCCAGCAGTGAAGGATTACAGGTGGACGCAGATACGCAGTATTTT. Translated: CASSEGLQVDADTQYF.

The J gene is TRBJ2-7, the V gene TRBV28; a possible D gene is TRBD2 (6 bases). Deletions cut 9 bases from V and 4 bases from J, with 31 bases between. The germline V gene has CDR1 MDHEN and CDR2 SYDVKM. CDR3 length: 18 amino acids. The CDR3 sequence: CASGGGSRKGRWAYEQYF. CDR3 nucleotide sequence: TGTGCCAGTGGTGGGGGGTCGCGTAAGGGTAGGTGGGCTTACGAGCAGTACTTC.